The source of this T cell receptor (beta chain) is a study of blood T cells in healthy people across ages. Study overall: Per two T cells, about one barcoded beta molecule was captured through template switching.

Points from the study as a whole: Per-million-T-cell TCR beta diversity fell roughly linearly with age.

A second about 7 to 11 cycle PCR used barcoded and J-beta primers. MiXCR, applied by TCRdb to the 5' RACE reads, yields one record per CDR3 protein. Among 1 million or so distinct CDR3 sequences listed, around 25% were seen once. Unmatched junction bases numbered 1, after V lost 4 bases and J lost 5 bases. The CDR3 consists of 14 residues. The germline V gene encodes CDR1 SGHVS and CDR2 FQNEAQ. Details on this clonotype: Antigen unknown.

The sample also formed part of further work on T cells of mothers and their children.

The receptor comes from a girl between 2 and 10 years old in good health. Sequenced input: blood. The gene calls are TRBV7-8 and TRBJ2-2; 10 nucleotides match TRBD1. CDR3 sequence: CASSWDRGTGELFF. The DNA for the CDR3 is TGTGCCAGCAGCTGGGACAGGGGTACCGGGGAGCTGTTTTTT. The full variable domain, with the rest looked up from reference TRBV7-8 and TRBJ2-2, is GAGVSQSPRYKVAKRGQDVALRCDPISGHVSLFWYQQALGQGPEFLTYFQNEAQLDKSGLPSDRFFAERPEGSVSTLKIQRTQQEDSAVYLCASSWDRGTGELFFGEGSRLTVL.